The next 32 T cell receptor beta chains were all read from a single sample in a study of CD8 T cells in Susac syndrome (dated by TCRdb to the late 2010s). Library creation used the immunoSEQ multiplex PCR assay. RNA was extracted using the RNeasy kit, and about 0.5 to 1 ug of the RNA was reverse transcribed with random hexamers. The public reads were reanalyzed by TCRdb: fastp trimming at Q25, MiXCR alignment, in-frame beta chains only. Identical CDR3 protein sequences are pooled into one entry, listed with their most common genes and DNA. For this sample the table gives 200,000 to 250,000 distinct CDR3 sequences, of which around 95% were detected only once. The ten biggest clones cover 0.07% to 0.09% of the sample. Input material: CD4+ T cells from PBMCs. The receptor source for this set is a human donor with multiple sclerosis.

V and J are TRBV20-1 and TRBJ1-2; D might be TRBD1 (5 bases). The CDR3 is 17 amino acids. V lost 1 base, J lost 1 base, and 19 bases lay in between. Looked up from germline, CDR1 is DFQATT and CDR2 is SNEGSKA (reference sequence). The CDR3 DNA reads as TGCAGTGCTAGAGGGAACCACGGGGACGGGAATAACTATGGCTACACCTTC. This encodes CSARGNHGDGNNYGYTF.

This clonotype has only a few counts. The chain carries TRBV19 and TRBJ1-1; D gene ambiguous. The CDR3 has 13 amino acids. CDR1 and CDR2 from the germline V gene are LNHDA and SQIVND (reference sequence). The V end was cut by 5 bases, the J end by 0 bases, with 7 bases between. This CDR3 is CASSASMNTEAFF. The CDR3 DNA sequence: TGTGCCAGTAGTGCCAGTATGAACACTGAAGCTTTCTTT. Complete variable domain (other parts from reference TRBV19 and TRBJ1-1): DGGITQSPKYLFRKEGQNVTLSCEQNLNHDAMYWYRQDPGQGLRLIYYSQIVNDFQKGDIAEGYSVSREKKESFPLTVTSAQKNPTAFYLCASSASMNTEAFFGQGTRLTVV.

The chain links TRBV10-3 to TRBJ2-5; D gene ambiguous. Per the germline V gene, CDR1 is ENHRY and CDR2 is SYGVKD. This CDR3 contains 13 residues. Trimming cost V 8 bases and J 3 bases, with 13 bases left between them. The CDR3 loop reads CAICRALEETQYF. CDR3 DNA: TGTGCCATCTGCCGGGCCTTAGAAGAGACCCAGTACTTC.

The gene calls are TRBV6-6 and TRBJ1-6; D not resolved. V was shortened by 5 bases and J by 5 bases, with 13 bases between the two germline ends. The CDR3 extends over 15 amino acids. The V gene's germline CDR1 is MNHNY and CDR2 SVGAGI (reference sequence). CDR3 residues: CASSTNTVNNSPLHF. The CDR3 bases are TGTGCCAGCAGTACCAATACAGTTAATAATTCACCCCTCCACTTT.

The gene calls are TRBV20-1 and TRBJ2-7, with D unresolved. The CDR3 spans 12 residues. V lost 6 bases, J lost 4 bases, and 13 bases lay in between. Germline V CDR1 and CDR2: DFQATT, SNEGSKA (reference sequence). DNA for the CDR3: TGCAGTGCAACAGATACACTTTACGAGCAGTACTTC. Amino acids: CSATDTLYEQYF.

This sequence joins TRBV3-1 and TRBJ2-1; 8 bases match TRBD2. The CDR3 sequence is 15 residues long. In germline, CDR1 is LGHDT, CDR2 YNNKEL (reference sequence). Unmatched junction bases numbered 9, after V lost 4 bases and J lost 7 bases. The CDR3 DNA reads TGTGCCAGCAGCCCCTCGGGCGGGGGGCTGAATGAGCAGTTCTTC. It yields the protein CASSPSGGGLNEQFF.

This clonotype was seen more than once but under ten times. The V and J genes are TRBV18 and TRBJ1-1, with 9 bases lining up with TRBD1. Germline CDR1 reads KGHSH; CDR2 reads LQKENI. After removal of 6 bases from V and 1 base from J, the junction contained 3 bases not matched to a gene. The CDR3 runs 14 residues. The CDR3 sequence is CASSLGQGNTEAFF. DNA for the CDR3: TGTGCCAGCTCCCTGGGACAGGGGAACACTGAAGCTTTCTTT.

This clonotype was seen a single time. The V and J genes are TRBV29-1 and TRBJ2-3; D may match TRBD1 or TRBD2 (5 bases each). Per germline, CDR1 SQVTM and CDR2 ANQGSEA. There are 13 residues in the CDR3. Trimming left V 5 bases short and J 0 bases short, with 9 bases between. The CDR3: CSVHRDSTDTQYF. Written as DNA, the CDR3 is TGCAGCGTTCACCGGGACAGCACAGATACGCAGTATTTT.

J is TRBJ2-5 and V is TRBV15; TRBD2 might be the D (5 bases). Trimming removed 5 bases at V and 5 bases at J, with 18 bases between. Germline CDR1 reads LNHNV; CDR2 reads YYDKDF (reference sequence). The CDR3 loop spans 15 amino acids. CDR3 in amino acids: CATSAQPQGGETQYF. As DNA, the CDR3 is TGTGCCACCAGCGCCCAACCTCAAGGCGGGGAGACCCAGTACTTC.

Remarks on this clonotype: A read error may account for a junction end that differs from germline. V is TRBV27 and J is TRBJ2-5, with a weak D call TRBD2 (6 bases). The CDR3 covers 15 residues. Germline V gene data show CDR1 as MNHEY and CDR2 as SMNVEV (reference sequence). The CDR3 DNA follows: TGTGCCAGCAGATTATGGGGGACCGGGGGAGAGACCCAGTACTTC. Translation gives CASRLWGTGGETQYF.

The rearrangement joins TRBV9 to TRBJ2-3, with D perhaps matching TRBD2 (6 bases). V gave up 4 bases and J gave up 0 bases, with 12 bases separating them. The CDR3 consists of 15 residues. Germline CDR1 SGDLS, CDR2 YYNGEE. CDR3 in amino acids: CASSSPGTSTDTQYF. The CDR3 nucleotides are TGTGCCAGCAGCTCTCCCGGGACTAGCACAGATACGCAGTATTTT. The full variable domain, its missing parts supplied by reference TRBV9 and TRBJ2-3, is DSGVTQTPKHLITATGQRVTLRCSPRSGDLSVYWYQQSLDQGLQFLIQYYNGEERAKGNILERFSAQQFPDLHSELNLSSLELGDSALYFCASSSPGTSTDTQYFGPGTRLTVL.

The gene calls are TRBV5-1 and TRBJ1-4; D remains ambiguous. CDR1 is SGHRS, CDR2 YFSETQ, per germline. This CDR3 contains 15 residues. The V end was cut by 3 bases, the J end by 1 base, with 10 bases between. CDR3 sequence reads: CASSSYAGTNEKLFF. DNA for the CDR3: TGCGCCAGCAGCTCGTATGCGGGAACTAATGAAAAACTGTTTTTT.

This clonotype was seen only a few times. The rearrangement joins TRBV3-1 to TRBJ2-1; 8 bases line up with TRBD1. This CDR3 spans 14 amino acids. V lost 4 bases to trimming and J lost 5 bases; unmatched junction nucleotides: 4. CDR1 LGHDT and CDR2 YNNKEL come from the germline V gene (reference sequence). The CDR3 spells CASSRDRSHNEQFF. As DNA, the CDR3 is TGTGCCAGCAGCCGGGACAGGAGTCACAATGAGCAGTTCTTC.

J is TRBJ2-5 and V is TRBV30; D might be TRBD2 (6 bases). V dropped 7 bases and J dropped 5 bases, with 11 bases sitting between them. In germline, CDR1 is GTSNPN, CDR2 SVGIG (reference sequence). There are 11 residues in the CDR3. The CDR3 DNA is TGTGCCTACTCTGGGGGGGAGACCCAGTACTTC. This codes for CAYSGGETQYF.

V gene TRBV7-9 combines with J gene TRBJ1-1; TRBD1 aligns across 9 bases. V lost 4 bases and J lost 5; bases outside the gene matches: 5. Germline CDR1 and CDR2: SEHNR and FQNEAQ (reference sequence). The CDR3 is 14 residues long. The DNA of the CDR3 is TGTGCCAGCAGCTCACAGGGGGCGAGAACTGAAGCTTTCTTT. It translates to CASSSQGARTEAFF. The complete variable domain, with remaining parts taken from reference TRBV7-9 and TRBJ1-1, reads DTGVSQNPRHKITKRGQNVTFRCDPISEHNRLYWYRQTLGQGPEFLTYFQNEAQLEKSRLLSDRFSAERPKGSFSTLEIQRTEQGDSAMYLCASSSQGARTEAFFGQGTRLTVV.

The V and J genes are TRBV20-1 and TRBJ2-1; D perhaps matches TRBD2 (6 bases). Trimming cost V 2 bases and J 4 bases, with 9 bases left between them. Germline V gives CDR1 DFQATT, CDR2 SNEGSKA (reference sequence). This CDR3 region has 13 residues. The CDR3 loop reads CSARLGGYNEQFF. The CDR3 bases are TGCAGTGCTAGACTTGGGGGGTACAATGAGCAGTTCTTC.

This chain connects TRBV4-1 to TRBJ2-5, with 8 bases aligning to TRBD2. Germline V gene lookup returns CDR1 MGHRA and CDR2 YSYEKL. V lost 0 bases to trimming and J lost 7 bases; unmatched junction nucleotides: 10. CDR3 length: 16 residues. Here the CDR3 reads CASSQERGGTRRTQYF. The CDR3 DNA reads TGCGCCAGCAGCCAAGAAAGGGGCGGGACTAGACGGACCCAGTACTTC.

This clonotype was recorded a few times. The chain combines TRBV4-1 with TRBJ1-5; perhaps TRBD1 as D (5 bases). CDR1 and CDR2 from the germline V gene are MGHRA and YSYEKL. Trimming took off 4 bases at V and 0 bases at J, with 16 bases between the two ends. There are 17 residues in the CDR3. CDR3 protein: CASSLGGRGGSNQPQHF. In DNA, the CDR3 is TGCGCCAGCAGCCTGGGGGGACGGGGGGGTAGCAATCAGCCCCAGCATTTT.

V is TRBV29-1 and J is TRBJ2-7, with no clear D. The length of the CDR3 is 11 residues. From germline, CDR1 is SQVTM and CDR2 ANQGSEA. Trimming removed 4 bases at V and 6 bases at J, with 10 bases between. The CDR3 protein is CSVGDPGEQYF. The CDR3 coding sequence is TGCAGCGTTGGTGACCCCGGCGAGCAGTACTTC.

The chain employs TRBV19 and TRBJ2-3; no firm D call. CDR3 size: 12 residues. Germline V gene sequence: CDR1 LNHDA, CDR2 SQIVND (reference sequence). Trimming left V 4 bases short and J 6 bases short, with 8 bases between. CDR3 coding DNA: TGTGCCAGTAGTAGTATCTACGATACGCAGTATTTT. This codes for CASSSIYDTQYF. The full variable domain, completed using reference TRBV19 and TRBJ2-3, is DGGITQSPKYLFRKEGQNVTLSCEQNLNHDAMYWYRQDPGQGLRLIYYSQIVNDFQKGDIAEGYSVSREKKESFPLTVTSAQKNPTAFYLCASSSIYDTQYFGPGTRLTVL.

The chain uses TRBV5-1 and TRBJ2-7, with 8 positions matching TRBD2. The CDR3 length is 14 residues. Looked up from germline, CDR1 is SGHRS and CDR2 is YFSETQ. V shed 1 base and J 5 bases; nucleotides not matched to a gene: 5. CDR3: CASSLTAGADEQYF. The CDR3 nucleotides are TGCGCCAGCAGCTTGACAGCGGGGGCGGACGAGCAGTACTTC.

The DNA for the CDR3 is TGTGCCAGTAGTAATTACCACACCCGAGATCAGCCCCAGCATTTT. It is translated as CASSNYHTRDQPQHF. The chain employs TRBV19 and TRBJ1-5; no reliable D call. V was pared by 4 bases and J by 5 bases, with 15 bases between. The CDR3 totals 15 residues. Per germline, CDR1 LNHDA and CDR2 SQIVND (reference sequence).

J is TRBJ1-5 and V is TRBV4-1; D call uncertain. Per germline, CDR1 MGHRA and CDR2 YSYEKL. This CDR3 is 14 amino acids long. Trimming removed 0 bases from V and 9 bases from J, with 12 bases in between. The CDR3 protein is CASSQDIVLGPQHF. The CDR3 coding sequence is TGCGCCAGCAGCCAAGATATCGTCTTAGGGCCCCAGCATTTT.

The chain recombines TRBV7-8 with TRBJ1-5, with TRBD1 matching 7 bases. Germline lookup yields CDR1 SGHVS and CDR2 FQNEAQ. Trimming at V came to 5 bases and at J to 5 bases, leaving 12 bases not matched to a gene. The CDR3 loop spans 16 amino acids. CDR3 DNA sequence: TGTGCCAGCAGCCCGAGAAGACAGGGTTGGGATCAGCCCCAGCATTTT. Protein product: CASSPRRQGWDQPQHF.

This chain uses TRBV20-1 with TRBJ2-7, with D possibly being TRBD1 or TRBD2 (6 bases each). The CDR3 has 13 residues. V shed 3 bases and J shed 3 bases, with 12 bases lying between them. Germline V gene sequence: CDR1 DFQATT, CDR2 SNEGSKA (reference sequence). The CDR3 DNA is TGCAGTGCTAGGGGCAGGGGAGGCTACGAGCAGTACTTC. Its protein product is CSARGRGGYEQYF.

This chain connects TRBV7-3 to TRBJ2-2; D is uncertain. The CDR3 contains 16 residues. The ends were cut back, 4 bases at V and 2 bases at J, with 14 bases in the middle. Per germline, CDR1 SGHTA and CDR2 FQGTGA. The CDR3: CASSSRTPHNTGELFF. The DNA for the CDR3 is TGTGCCAGCAGCTCGCGGACGCCCCATAACACCGGGGAGCTGTTTTTT.

This chain connects TRBV30 to TRBJ1-2; D is perhaps TRBD1 (5 bases). The CDR3 contains 13 residues. Trimming left V 1 base short and J 3 bases short, with 9 bases between. Germline-derived CDR1 and CDR2 are GTSNPN and SVGIG (reference sequence). This CDR3 is CAWSEGVDYGYTF. For the CDR3, the DNA is TGTGCCTGGAGTGAAGGGGTAGACTATGGCTACACCTTC.

This clonotype was seen a single time. The gene calls are TRBV3-1 and TRBJ1-5; no clear D gene. The V gene's germline CDR1 is LGHDT and CDR2 YNNKEL (reference sequence). This CDR3 contains 17 residues. Trimming stripped 0 bases from V and 6 bases from J, with 18 bases between. The DNA for the CDR3 is TGTGCCAGCAGCCAAGATAGCGACGGACCTACGGGTCAGCCCCAGCATTTT. It codes for CASSQDSDGPTGQPQHF.

This rearrangement joins TRBV5-1 to TRBJ2-5, with D possibly being TRBD2 (5 bases). This CDR3 region has 14 residues. The V gene lost 7 bases and the J gene lost 5 bases, with 18 bases spanning the gap. Germline assignment: CDR1 SGHRS and CDR2 YFSETQ. The CDR3 sequence is CASSLQPGLETQYF. The CDR3 DNA reads TGCGCCAGCTCCCTTCAGCCGGGGTTGGAGACCCAGTACTTC.

The chain combines TRBV4-1 with TRBJ2-1; D may be TRBD2 (6 bases). V was trimmed by 4 bases and J by 5 bases, leaving 12 bases between them. Germline CDR1 and CDR2: MGHRA and YSYEKL. CDR3 length: 14 amino acids. The CDR3, as DNA: TGCGCCAGCAGCCTAGCGGTGTATAACAATGAGCAGTTCTTC. This translates into CASSLAVYNNEQFF.

V usage is TRBV28 and J usage is TRBJ1-1, with a tentative D call TRBD1 (6 bases). V lost 4 bases and J lost 0, with 12 bases in between. CDR1 is MDHEN and CDR2 is SYDVKM in the germline V gene. The CDR3 consists of 15 residues. CDR3 nucleotides: TGTGCCAGCAGTTGGACGGACAGATTGAACACTGAAGCTTTCTTT. Translated, it gives CASSWTDRLNTEAFF.

The rearrangement uses TRBV20-1 and TRBJ2-7; TRBD2 agrees at 12 bases. The CDR3 is 14 amino acids. The V and J ends lost 6 bases and 5 bases, in that order; junction bases with no gene match: 8. Germline V gives CDR1 DFQATT, CDR2 SNEGSKA (reference sequence). CDR3 sequence reads: CSAKLAGGTHEQYF. Written as DNA, the CDR3 is TGCAGTGCAAAACTAGCGGGGGGAACCCACGAGCAGTACTTC.